These 3 T cell receptor beta chains originate from one sample sequenced in a study of blood T cell repertoires in COVID-19. TCRdb's table, derived via immunoSEQ multiplex PCR, lists solely in-frame clones and lacks some. The sample has around 270,000 clones; 80% to 90% are singletons. The source material was peripheral blood. Receptors were obtained from a man aged 35 to 55 with acute or convalescent COVID-19.

This clone was counted once. The rearrangement joins TRBV5-1 to TRBJ1-1; 8 bases agree with TRBD1. This CDR3 region has 16 residues. The germline gives CDR1 SGHRS, CDR2 YFSETQ. Germline trimming cut 3 bases from V and 8 bases from J; bases unmatched to any gene: 15. CDR3 nucleotides: TGCGCCAGCAGCTGGACTAATACCCCAGGGGGCGGGGAAGCTTTCTTT. This encodes CASSWTNTPGGGEAFF.

The chain combines TRBV19 with TRBJ1-2; 7 nucleotides match TRBD1. The CDR3 is made up of 15 amino acids. The germline CDR1 and CDR2 sequences are LNHDA and SQIVND (reference sequence). V trimming: 3 bases; J trimming: 5 bases; junction bases outside the gene matches: 9. In DNA form, the CDR3 reads TGTGCCAGTAGTATGGCGAAATCAGGGGGATATGGCTACACCTTC. Translation: CASSMAKSGGYGYTF.

V is TRBV23-1 and J is TRBJ1-4, with D unclear. TRBV23-1 is identified as an open reading frame with a role that is uncertain. The CDR3 totals 13 residues. V lost 4 bases and J 10 bases, leaving 13 bases between the germline ends. Written as DNA, the CDR3 is TGCGCCAGCAGTCTAGCGGGAGAGGGAAAACTGTTTTTT. It codes for CASSLAGEGKLFF.